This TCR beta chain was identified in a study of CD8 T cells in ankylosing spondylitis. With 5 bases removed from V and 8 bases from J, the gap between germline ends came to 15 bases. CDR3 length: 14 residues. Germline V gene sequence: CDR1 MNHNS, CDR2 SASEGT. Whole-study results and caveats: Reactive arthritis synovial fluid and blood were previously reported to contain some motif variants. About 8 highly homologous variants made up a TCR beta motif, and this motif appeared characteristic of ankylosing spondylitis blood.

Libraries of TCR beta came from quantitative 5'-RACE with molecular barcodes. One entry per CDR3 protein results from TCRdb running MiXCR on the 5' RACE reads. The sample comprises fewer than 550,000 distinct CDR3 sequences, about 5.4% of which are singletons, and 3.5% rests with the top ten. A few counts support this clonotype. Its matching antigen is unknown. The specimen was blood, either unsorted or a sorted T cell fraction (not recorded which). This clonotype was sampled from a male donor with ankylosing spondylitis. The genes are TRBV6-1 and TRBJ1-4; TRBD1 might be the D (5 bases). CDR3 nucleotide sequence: TGTGCCAGCAGTAGACGTGAGAAGGGGGAAAAACTGTTTTTT. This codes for CASSRREKGEKLFF.